This TCR beta chain derives from a study of neurological immune-mediated disorders. This clonotype was counted ten times or more. With 4 bases clipped from V and 8 bases from J, the junction kept 8 bases outside the gene matches. The CDR3 loop spans 15 amino acids. Germline V gene sequence: CDR1 SGHAT, CDR2 FQNNGV. One entry per CDR3 protein results from TCRdb running MiXCR on the 5' RACE reads. The table includes about 59,000 distinct CDR3 sequences, around 3.8% detected once. Sequencing was done on a sample of PBMCs. The sequence was collected from a woman aged 50 to 60 with multiple sclerosis. V gene TRBV11-2 combines with J gene TRBJ2-4; 10 bases fit TRBD1. As DNA, the CDR3 is TGTGCCAGCAGCTACACCGGGACAGGGGAGGACATTCAGTACTTC. As protein: CASSYTGTGEDIQYF.